A selection of T cell receptor beta chains follows, all from one sample in a study of T cells in Graves' hyperthyroidism and ophthalmopathy. Via MiXCR, TCRdb re-called the multiplex PCR reads, giving one row per CDR3 protein. The table records about 570,000 distinct CDR3 sequences, roughly 46% of them present only once. Sequencing was done on a sample of peripheral blood or thyroid tissue (not recorded which). These receptors were collected from an adult woman with Graves' disease, either hyperthyroidism or ophthalmopathy (not recorded which). Both conserved end residues are part of each CDR3. D genes are given only for firm matches. Size values are once, few and many counts, or a class for expanded clones, and some rows have none.

D,size,J,V,DNA,CDR3
-,few,TRBJ2-7,TRBV7-2,TGTGCCAGCAGCTTACGGCAGTACTTC,CASSLRQYF
-,many,TRBJ2-7,TRBV10-2,TGCGCCACTTTATTGGGGGCTAACGAGCAGTACTTC,CATLLGANEQYF
-,-,TRBJ1-5,TRBV12-3/TRBV12-4,TGTGCCAGCAGCGAGAGGACAAGTAGCAATCAGCCCCAGCATTTT,CASSERTSSNQPQHF
-,-,TRBJ1-2,TRBV25-1,TGTGCCAGCCAACGGGGGTTACGGGGACGGCACTATGGCTACACCTTC,CASQRGLRGRHYGYTF
-,many,TRBJ1-5,TRBV6-1,TGTGCCAGCAGGAAGGACACGGGATATAGCAATCAGCCCCAGCATTTT,CASRKDTGYSNQPQHF
-,many,TRBJ2-5,TRBV4-1,TGCGCCAGCAGCCAAGTTATCAGGACAAAAGAGACCCAGTACTTC,CASSQVIRTKETQYF
-,-,TRBJ2-3,TRBV10-1,TGCGCCAGCAGTGACAGGGGACCAGATACGCAGTATTTT,CASSDRGPDTQYF
-,many,TRBJ1-2,TRBV28,TGTGCCAGCAGCGACTATGGCTACACCTTC,CASSDYGYTF
-,-,TRBJ2-7,TRBV7-2,TGTGCCAGCAGTTCCCGGACTCAAACCTACGAGCAGTACTTC,CASSSRTQTYEQYF
TRBD1,-,TRBJ1-2,TRBV29-1,TGCAGCGTTGAGGAACAGGGGGCACAGACCTATGGCTACACCTTC,CSVEEQGAQTYGYTF
-,many,TRBJ1-4,TRBV10-3,TGTGCCATCAGTGAGAAGTCAACTAATGAAAAACTGTTTTTT,CAISEKSTNEKLFF
TRBD1,-,TRBJ2-7,TRBV6-2/TRBV6-3,TGTGCCAGCAGTAACAGGGGATTTCTTACTGGGGAGCAGTACTTC,CASSNRGFLTGEQYF
TRBD1,-,TRBJ2-7,TRBV29-1,TGCAGCGTGGTGACCAGACAGGGTCGATCCTACGAGCAGTACTTC,CSVVTRQGRSYEQYF
-,-,TRBJ1-2,TRBV7-9,TGTGCCATTGGGAGCTTAGTACCCGTCTATGGCTACACCTTC,CAIGSLVPVYGYTF
-,-,TRBJ2-7,TRBV27,TGTGCCAGCAGCCCTGCGGGACAGCTTGAGCAGTACTTC,CASSPAGQLEQYF
-,many,TRBJ2-6,TRBV7-7,TGTGCTAGCAGCCCCCACGGGGCGGGGGCCAACGTCCTGACTTTC,CASSPHGAGANVLTF
-,-,TRBJ2-7,TRBV20-1,TGCAGTGCTAGAAAACGGCTAGCGCATCCCTACGAGCAGTACTTC,CSARKRLAHPYEQYF
-,many,TRBJ1-1,TRBV5-1,TGCGCCAGCAGCTCGGGAGATGCCTTGGACACTGAAGCTTTCTTT,CASSSGDALDTEAFF
TRBD2,many,TRBJ2-2,TRBV7-8,TGTGCCAGCAGCCTTAGACTAGCGGGAGGATCAGGGGAGCTGTTTTTT,CASSLRLAGGSGELFF
TRBD1,-,TRBJ1-1,TRBV29-1,TGCAGCGTTCAGGCAGGGGGAAACACTGAAGCTTTCTTT,CSVQAGGNTEAFF
-,once,TRBJ1-5,TRBV29-1,TGCAGTTCCTCCCCCGGTTATAGCAATCAGCCCCAGCATTTT,CSSSPGYSNQPQHF
-,-,TRBJ2-2,TRBV5-1,TGCGCCAGCAGCTCCGGCGGCTACAGAGACGAATTGAACACCGGGGAGCTGTTTTTT,CASSSGGYRDELNTGELFF
-,many,TRBJ2-5,TRBV28,TGTGCCAGCAGTTCCCCCCGGCCAGGGGAAGAGACCCAGTACTTC,CASSSPRPGEETQYF
TRBD1,-,TRBJ2-7,TRBV24-1,TGTGCCACCAGTGATAGTTTGGGACAGGGCTCCTACGAGCAGTACTTC,CATSDSLGQGSYEQYF
-,-,TRBJ2-6,TRBV19,TGTGCCAGTACCGGCATAAGCTCTGGGGCCAACGTCCTGACTTTC,CASTGISSGANVLTF
-,once,TRBJ1-2,TRBV7-8,TGTGCCAGCAGTTTTGGCACATATGGCTACACCTTC,CASSFGTYGYTF
TRBD1,many,TRBJ1-2,TRBV11-2,TGTGCCAGCAGCTTACTACCCGACAGGGGAGAGGGCTACACCTTC,CASSLLPDRGEGYTF
-,-,TRBJ2-5,TRBV2,TGTGCCAGCATCGCGGGTTTCCAAGAGACCCAGTACTTC,CASIAGFQETQYF
-,-,TRBJ2-7,TRBV27,TGTGCCAGCAGTTTAACCGCCCAGGGGGAGGACTACGAGCAGTACTTC,CASSLTAQGEDYEQYF
-,-,TRBJ1-1,TRBV7-9,TGTGCCAGCAACATTCCCGAGACTAGCGGGAGGGCCTTTGCACACCGGGGAGCAGCAGCTTTCTTT,CASNIPETSGRAFAHRGAAAFF
-,-,TRBJ2-7,TRBV19,TGTGCCAGTAGTTGGGACCACAGCTCCTACGAGCAGTACTTC,CASSWDHSSYEQYF
-,once,TRBJ1-4,TRBV10-3,TGTGCCATGGCCCCGGAAGGGAGCGAAAAACTGTTTTTT,CAMAPEGSEKLFF
-,many,TRBJ1-1,TRBV5-1,TGCGCCAGCAGCGCCACACAGGTGAACACTGAAGCTTTCTTT,CASSATQVNTEAFF
-,few,TRBJ1-4,TRBV2,TGTGCCAGCAGCGCTATGCAGGCTAATGAAAAACTGTTTTTT,CASSAMQANEKLFF
-,-,TRBJ2-5,TRBV10-3,TGTGCCATCAGTGGTGGAAAAAGGGGCCAGTACTTC,CAISGGKRGQYF
TRBD2,-,TRBJ2-5,TRBV19,TGTGCCAGTAGTGCCGGAGGCTTAGCGGGAGGGAGTGAGACCCAGTACTTC,CASSAGGLAGGSETQYF
TRBD2,-,TRBJ2-5,TRBV15,TGTGCCACCAGCAGAGACTCAGGGACTAGTATAGAGACCCAGTACTTC,CATSRDSGTSIETQYF
-,-,TRBJ2-1,TRBV7-9,TGTGCCAGCAGCTTAAGACGCGCCTACAATGAGCAGTTCTTC,CASSLRRAYNEQFF